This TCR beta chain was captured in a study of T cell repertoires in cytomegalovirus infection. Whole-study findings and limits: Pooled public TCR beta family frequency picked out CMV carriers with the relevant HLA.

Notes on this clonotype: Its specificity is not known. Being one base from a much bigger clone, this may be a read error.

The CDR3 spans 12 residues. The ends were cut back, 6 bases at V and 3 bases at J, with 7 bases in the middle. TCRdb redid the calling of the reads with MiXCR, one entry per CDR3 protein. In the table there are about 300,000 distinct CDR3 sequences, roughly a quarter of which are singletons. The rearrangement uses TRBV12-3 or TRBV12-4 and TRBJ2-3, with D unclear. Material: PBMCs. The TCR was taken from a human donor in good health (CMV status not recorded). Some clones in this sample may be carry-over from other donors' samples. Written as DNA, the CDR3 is TGTGCCAGCAGGTTACAGACAGATACGCAGTATTTT. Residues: CASRLQTDTQYF.